These 17 T cell receptor beta chains were sequenced from one sample in a study of T cell changes during pregnancy in multiple sclerosis (dated by TCRdb to the late 2010s). Library prep was done by the immunoSEQ multiplex PCR assay. TCRdb mirrors the immuneACCESS table, restricted to in-frame sequences. Some clones are absent from its copies; in checked studies, under half trace to an unresolved V gene, and the reason for the others is unknown. This sample comprises about 79,000 clones, around nine tenths of them detected only once. The ten largest clones represent about 0.52% of the sample. The sample consisted of CD4+ T cells from peripheral blood mononuclear cells, taken in the second trimester of pregnancy. The receptors come from a female donor with multiple sclerosis, enrolled in a pregnancy study.

V is TRBV7-2 and J is TRBJ2-3, with D perhaps matching TRBD2 (6 bases). V gave up 0 bases and J gave up 2 bases, with 15 bases separating them. The germline CDR1 and CDR2 sequences are SGHTA and FQGNSA. The CDR3 contains 17 residues. The CDR3 DNA reads as TGTGCCAGCAGCTTAGCGCTCTTACTAGCCCACACAGATACGCAGTATTTT. Amino acid sequence: CASSLALLLAHTDTQYF.

The chain carries TRBV6-5 and TRBJ2-7; 15 bases agree with TRBD2. V was pared by 5 bases and J by 6 bases, with 5 bases of the junction left unmatched. This CDR3 spans 15 amino acids. CDR1 and CDR2 from the germline V gene are MNHEY and SVGAGI. The CDR3 is CASSQGLAGGPEQYF. CDR3 DNA sequence: TGTGCCAGCAGTCAAGGACTAGCGGGAGGGCCCGAGCAGTACTTC.

V and J are TRBV5-1 and TRBJ2-7; the match to TRBD1 covers 7 bases. V was clipped by 4 bases and J by 2 bases; unmatched bases: 6. Germline-derived CDR1 and CDR2 are SGHRS and YFSETQ. This CDR3 region has 14 residues. The chain's CDR3 is CASSPGTETYEQYF. CDR3 DNA sequence: TGCGCCAGCAGCCCCGGGACAGAAACCTACGAGCAGTACTTC.

V gene TRBV19 combines with J gene TRBJ1-1; tentatively, D is TRBD1 (6 bases). Germline V gives CDR1 LNHDA, CDR2 SQIVND (reference sequence). The V gene lost 4 bases and the J gene lost 1 base, with 7 bases spanning the gap. The length of the CDR3 is 13 residues. This CDR3 reads CASSRGPNTEAFF. CDR3 nucleotides: TGTGCCAGTAGTAGGGGGCCGAACACTGAAGCTTTCTTT.

This CDR3 is CASSQAGQGNFANTGELFF. The CDR3 nucleotides are TGCGCCAGCAGCCAAGCCGGACAGGGGAACTTCGCGAACACCGGGGAGCTGTTTTTT. The chain uses TRBV4-1 and TRBJ2-2; TRBD1 matches at 9 bases. The V gene end was trimmed by 1 base and the J gene end by 0 bases; junction bases not matched to a gene: 9. The CDR3 consists of 19 residues. CDR1 and CDR2 from the germline V gene are MGHRA and YSYEKL.

V gene TRBV25-1 combines with J gene TRBJ2-7; D gene ambiguous. There are 13 residues in the CDR3. CDR1 is MGHDK, CDR2 SYGVNS, per germline. Trimming removed 3 bases at V and 6 bases at J, with 12 bases between. CDR3 DNA sequence: TGTGCCAGCAGTGAGACTCACTTAGGCGAGCAGTACTTC. Translation gives CASSETHLGEQYF.

CDR3: CASSYTIGTGGYEQFF. The CDR3 DNA reads as TGTGCCAGCAGCTACACTATCGGGACAGGGGGTTATGAGCAGTTCTTC. V is TRBV6-5 and J is TRBJ2-1, with TRBD1 matching over 11 bases. This CDR3 region has 16 residues. Germline V gene sequence: CDR1 MNHEY, CDR2 SVGAGI. V lost 6 bases and J lost 8; bases outside the gene matches: 12.

The V call is TRBV9, the J call TRBJ2-1; the match to TRBD2 covers 7 bases. Per the germline V gene, CDR1 is SGDLS and CDR2 is YYNGEE. The V segment lost 4 bases and the J segment 4 bases; nucleotides outside the gene matches: 11. The CDR3 runs 16 residues. Written as DNA, the CDR3 is TGTGCCAGCAGCCCGAGGAGCGGGACCCTTTACAATGAGCAGTTCTTC. Protein product: CASSPRSGTLYNEQFF. The full variable domain, with the rest looked up from reference TRBV9 and TRBJ2-1, is DSGVTQTPKHLITATGQRVTLRCSPRSGDLSVYWYQQSLDQGLQFLIQYYNGEERAKGNILERFSAQQFPDLHSELNLSSLELGDSALYFCASSPRSGTLYNEQFFGPGTRLTVL.

This clone appeared once. J is TRBJ1-4 and V is TRBV28, with D maybe TRBD1 (5 bases). Trimming cost V 7 bases and J 7 bases, with 16 bases left between them. The CDR3 totals 14 residues. In germline, CDR1 is MDHEN, CDR2 SYDVKM. CDR3 loop: CASTLRGFGEKLFF. DNA of the CDR3: TGTGCCAGCACCTTGCGGGGGTTCGGTGAAAAACTGTTTTTT.

This clone has just one count. The V and J genes are TRBV4-2 and TRBJ1-2, with TRBD1 matching 10 bases. Losses at the gene ends were 1 base for V and 2 bases for J; bases not matched to a gene: 4. This CDR3 region has 16 residues. Germline CDR1 is LGHNA and CDR2 is YNFKEQ. The CDR3 nucleotides are TGTGCCAGCAGCCAAGTTCTGGACAGGGGGAACTATGGCTACACCTTC. This gives the protein CASSQVLDRGNYGYTF.

The V gene is TRBV11-3, the J gene TRBJ1-1; D gene uncertain. CDR1 is SGHNT and CDR2 is YENEEA in the germline V gene. Trimming stripped 5 bases from V and 4 bases from J, with 11 bases between. This CDR3 comprises 13 residues. CDR3 sequence: CASSRETGTEAFF. CDR3 nucleotide sequence: TGTGCCAGCAGCCGAGAAACGGGCACTGAAGCTTTCTTT.

This chain connects TRBV7-8 to TRBJ1-1, with TRBD1 as a possible D gene (5 bases). Trimming shortened V by 3 bases and J by 6 bases, and 11 bases separated the two germline ends. Per the germline V gene, CDR1 is SGHVS and CDR2 is FQNEAQ. The CDR3 runs to 13 residues. CDR3 DNA: TGTGCCAGCAGCTTTTCAGGGATGGCTGAAGCTTTCTTT. Its protein product is CASSFSGMAEAFF.

This chain links TRBV27 with TRBJ2-7; 7 positions agree with TRBD2. Germline trimming cut 8 bases from V and 0 bases from J; bases unmatched to any gene: 10. Germline V gene sequence: CDR1 MNHEY, CDR2 SMNVEV (reference sequence). The CDR3 is 15 residues long. CDR3 sequence (DNA): TGTGCCAGCTCACACAAGGGACTACACTCCTACGAGCAGTACTTC. This gives the protein CASSHKGLHSYEQYF.

The chain has TRBV28 and TRBJ2-3; a possible D gene is TRBD2 (5 bases). The CDR3 spans 15 residues. Germline V gene data show CDR1 as MDHEN and CDR2 as SYDVKM. Trimming removed 2 bases from V and 2 bases from J, with 11 bases in between. The CDR3 protein is CASSLRGFITDTQYF. For the CDR3, the DNA is TGTGCCAGCAGTTTACGAGGGTTCATCACAGATACGCAGTATTTT.

CDR3 sequence: CASSIRSGGAGTYNEQFF. In nucleotides, the CDR3 is TGTGCCAGTAGTATACGTAGCGGGGGGGCTGGAACCTACAATGAGCAGTTCTTC. V and J are TRBV19 and TRBJ2-1; 11 nucleotides match TRBD2. The CDR3 consists of 18 residues. Germline V gene sequence: CDR1 LNHDA, CDR2 SQIVND (reference sequence). The J segment lost 2 bases and the V segment lost 2 bases, leaving 8 bases of the junction unmatched.

The J gene is TRBJ1-2, the V gene TRBV18; possible D gene TRBD1, 5 bases. Per the germline V gene, CDR1 is KGHSH and CDR2 is LQKENI. Trimming removed 5 bases from V and 4 bases from J, with 14 bases in between. This CDR3 has 14 residues. The CDR3 loop is CASSLGGGSYGYTF. In nucleotides, the CDR3 is TGTGCCAGCTCATTGGGGGGTGGCTCCTATGGCTACACCTTC.

The V call is TRBV16, the J call TRBJ1-2; 7 bases match TRBD1. With V trimmed by 4 bases and J by 6 bases, 11 bases remained unmatched. Germline V gene lookup returns CDR1 KGHSY and CDR2 FQNENV. The CDR3 runs 15 residues. In nucleotides, the CDR3 is TGTGCCAGCAGCCGGGCCCCTCGACAGGGAGATGGCTACACCTTC. It specifies CASSRAPRQGDGYTF.